This section outlines one T cell receptor beta chain sequence together with its context. Its antigen is not identified. The authors prepared UMI-labeled TRB cDNA libraries by 5' RACE. TCRdb re-called the 5' RACE reads and gives one entry per CDR3 protein, without DNA. This sample's clone table lists about 40,000 distinct CDR3 sequences. This CDR3 has 14 residues. Germline loops: CDR1 SQVTM, CDR2 ANQGSEA. The data stem from a study of CXCR3-negative and CXCR3-positive naive CD8 T cells. Study details: Libraries each contributed about 1.5 +/- 0.3 million TRB reads, for roughly 140 million in total.

Study-level results: Memory cells showed distinct TRBV-TRBJ patterns, while the two naive subsets matched.

This receptor was taken from a human donor in good health. Some clones in this sample may be carry-over from other donors' samples. The genes are TRBV29-1 and TRBJ2-7. Sequenced: memory CD8+ T cells from blood. The CDR3 here is CSVIPDRGSYEQYF.